This TCR beta chain was found in a study of shared clonotypes between healthy human individuals. With 4 bases removed from V and 7 bases from J, the gap between germline ends came to 12 bases. Germline V gives CDR1 SGDLS, CDR2 YYNGEE. CDR3 size: 13 residues. Measured with immunoSEQ multiplex PCR; TCRdb has only the in-frame clones, and not every one. The data contain about 1.5 million clones, more than 95% of them singletons. The donor cohort consisted entirely of Caucasian adults residing in Nashville, Tennessee. This sequence was found in a man aged 25 to 40 in good health. The sequencing input was naive CD4+ T cells sorted from blood. The subset here: CD45RA+ positively selected. V gene TRBV9 combines with J gene TRBJ2-1; D is uncertain. The CDR3 DNA reads as TGTGCCAGCAGCCTCGGGCCAAGGAATGAGCAGTTCTTC. Translating gives CASSLGPRNEQFF.